The sequence of this T cell receptor beta chain was determined in a study of cytomegalovirus exposure and HLA in healthy donors. The PCR made use of 60 Vbeta and 13 Jbeta primers. TCRdb's table, derived via immunoSEQ multiplex PCR, lists solely in-frame clones and lacks some. The table shows 150,000 to 200,000 clones, with roughly 77% occurring only once. CDR3 length: 13 residues. The germline V gene has CDR1 SGHTA and CDR2 FQGNSA. V was clipped by 8 bases and J by 0 bases, with 7 bases between them. The chain recombines TRBV7-2 with TRBJ2-2; D perhaps matches TRBD1 (5 bases). Material: PBMCs. The sequence was obtained from a woman in her fifties or sixties in good health and CMV-seronegative. The CDR3 nucleotides read TGTGCCAGCGGGGCTTCGAACACCGGGGAGCTGTTTTTT. Encoded protein: CASGASNTGELFF. The full variable domain, in which reference TRBV7-2 and TRBJ2-2 provide the parts outside the CDR3, is GAGVSQSPSNKVTEKGKDVELRCDPISGHTALYWYRQSLGQGLEFLIYFQGNSAPDKSGLPSDRFSAERTGGSVSTLTIQRTQQEDSAVYLCASGASNTGELFFGEGSRLTVL.